These 24 T cell receptor beta chains were sequenced from one sample in a study of cytomegalovirus exposure and HLA in healthy donors (dated by TCRdb to about 2017). Library generation was performed with the immunoSEQ multiplex PCR assay. TCRdb limited this immuneACCESS table to in-frame rearrangements with V and J called. A share of clones is missing; checked studies link under half to unresolved V genes, and the rest is unexplained. The sample contains 50,000 to 70,000 clones, 90% to 95% of them found a single time. Approximately 6% of the sample lies in the top ten. The material sequenced was PBMCs. These TCRs come from a woman aged 18-30 years in good health and CMV-seropositive.

This chain links TRBV29-1 with TRBJ2-1; D may be TRBD2 (5 bases). V dropped 5 bases and J dropped 4 bases, with 15 bases sitting between them. The CDR3 spans 14 residues. Germline values: CDR1 SQVTM, CDR2 ANQGSEA. CDR3 sequence reads: CSVILGESYNEQFF. CDR3 DNA: TGCAGCGTTATCCTCGGGGAGTCGTACAATGAGCAGTTCTTC.

The J gene is TRBJ1-2, the V gene TRBV15; no reliable D call. The CDR3 runs 14 residues. Germline loops: CDR1 LNHNV, CDR2 YYDKDF (reference sequence). V was pared by 0 bases and J by 6 bases, with 11 bases between. The chain's CDR3 is CATSRDLGSDGYTF. The DNA for the CDR3 is TGTGCCACCAGCAGAGATCTTGGTAGCGATGGCTACACCTTC.

The chain joins TRBV5-1 to TRBJ2-2; D may be TRBD1 (6 bases). V gave up 4 bases and J gave up 6 bases, with 13 bases separating them. CDR1 is SGHRS, CDR2 YFSETQ, per germline. The CDR3 extends over 14 amino acids. CDR3: CASSPRAGAGELFF. The CDR3 nucleotides are TGCGCCAGCAGCCCCAGGGCAGGGGCCGGGGAGCTGTTTTTT.

The chain uses TRBV4-3 and TRBJ2-7; TRBD2 is a possible D gene (7 bases). CDR1 and CDR2 (germline): LGHNA, YSLEER. This CDR3 spans 16 amino acids. V was clipped by 4 bases and J by 0 bases, with 16 bases between them. The CDR3 reads CASSPHGGGVSYEQYF. The CDR3 region has the DNA TGCGCCAGCAGCCCTCATGGCGGGGGCGTCTCCTACGAGCAGTACTTC.

The V gene is TRBV19, the J gene TRBJ2-5, with 8 positions matching TRBD1. The V gene end was trimmed by 6 bases and the J gene end by 5 bases; junction bases not matched to a gene: 8. Germline CDR1 LNHDA, CDR2 SQIVND (reference sequence). There are 14 residues in the CDR3. The CDR3 DNA sequence: TGTGCCAGTAGCGCAGGGGGCTTGGAGGAGACCCAGTACTTC. Its protein is CASSAGGLEETQYF.

The chain joins TRBV5-6 to TRBJ2-3; 8 nucleotides match TRBD2. Per germline, CDR1 SGHDT and CDR2 YYEEEE. The CDR3 consists of 15 residues. With V trimmed by 6 bases and J by 2 bases, 8 bases remained unmatched. CDR3 sequence: CASTREGYYTDTQYF. The DNA of the CDR3 is TGTGCCAGCACCCGGGAGGGCTATTACACAGATACGCAGTATTTT.

This clone was found once. The chain couples TRBV28 to TRBJ2-2; 8 bases match TRBD1. Unmatched junction bases numbered 9, after V lost 5 bases and J lost 7 bases. Germline V gene data show CDR1 as MDHEN and CDR2 as SYDVKM. This CDR3 spans 15 amino acids. CDR3 DNA sequence: TGTGCCAGCAGTGGGCAGGGGGCGCTTATCGGGGAGCTGTTTTTT. The encoded protein is CASSGQGALIGELFF.

The rearrangement joins TRBV29-1 to TRBJ1-2; 9 positions match TRBD1. The V gene end was trimmed by 7 bases and the J gene end by 8 bases; junction bases not matched to a gene: 5. CDR1 and CDR2 from the germline V gene are SQVTM and ANQGSEA. CDR3 size: 11 residues. The CDR3 DNA reads TGCAGCGGGGGACAGGGCGGAGGCTACACCTTC. This sequence encodes CSGGQGGGYTF.

The CDR3 nucleotides read TGTGCCTCCCTTCCCGACTGGGCCAACGTCCTGACTTTC. This translates into CASLPDWANVLTF. The chain links TRBV7-2 to TRBJ2-6, with unresolved D. Germline CDR1 SGHTA, CDR2 FQGNSA. V gave up 11 bases and J gave up 5 bases, with 13 bases separating them. CDR3 length: 13 amino acids.

V usage is TRBV7-2 and J usage is TRBJ2-1; the match to TRBD2 covers 8 bases. CDR3 length: 15 amino acids. Per germline, CDR1 SGHTA and CDR2 FQGNSA. J was trimmed by 9 bases and V by 2 bases; bases with no gene match: 9. The CDR3 nucleotides are TGTGCCAGCAGCTTAAACGGGGGGGCTGCCGGTGAGCAGTTCTTC. Translating gives CASSLNGGAAGEQFF. Full variable domain (missing parts from reference TRBV7-2 and TRBJ2-1): GAGVSQSPSNKVTEKGKDVELRCDPISGHTALYWYRQSLGQGLEFLIYFQGNSAPDKSGLPSDRFSAERTGGSVSTLTIQRTQQEDSAVYLCASSLNGGAAGEQFFGPGTRLTVL.

This chain uses TRBV4-1 with TRBJ2-1; 8 bases align to TRBD1. Germline CDR1 reads MGHRA; CDR2 reads YSYEKL. CDR3 length: 14 amino acids. V shed 1 base and J 8 bases; nucleotides not matched to a gene: 4. CDR3 protein: CASSQVDRGDEQFF. The CDR3 DNA follows: TGCGCCAGCAGCCAAGTCGACAGGGGAGATGAGCAGTTCTTC.

Only one count was recorded for this clone. The chain has TRBV30 and TRBJ1-4; TRBD1 matches at 10 bases. Germline V gives CDR1 GTSNPN, CDR2 SVGIG (reference sequence). The CDR3 contains 14 residues. Trimming cost V 0 bases and J 7 bases; bases outside gene matches: 2. As DNA, the CDR3 is TGTGCCTGGAGTGTAGGGACAGGGGTTGAAAAACTGTTTTTT. Translated: CAWSVGTGVEKLFF.

Turning to this clone: One end of the junction is discordant with germline, which a read error may explain. The chain couples TRBV7-7 to TRBJ2-3; 8 bases match TRBD2. This CDR3 has 15 residues. Germline CDR1 and CDR2: SSHAT and FNYEAQ (reference sequence). CDR3 sequence: CASSIGPSGQVTQYF. The CDR3 coding sequence is TGTGCTAGCAGCATTGGGCCTAGCGGGCAGGTTACGCAGTATTTT.

This sequence joins TRBV5-4 and TRBJ2-2; maybe TRBD2 (5 bases). The CDR3 sequence is 13 residues long. Per the germline V gene, CDR1 is SGHNT and CDR2 is YYREEE (reference sequence). The V and J ends lost 5 bases and 5 bases respectively, with 10 bases between them. The CDR3, as DNA: TGTGCCAGCAGGGACTCAGTAACCGGGGAGCTGTTTTTT. This sequence encodes CASRDSVTGELFF.

The table lists this clone with a count of one. The rearrangement links TRBV4-2 to TRBJ2-2, with D tentatively TRBD2 (5 bases). Per the germline V gene, CDR1 is LGHNA and CDR2 is YNFKEQ. Trimming left V 7 bases short and J 3 bases short, with 15 bases between. CDR3 length equals 15 residues. The CDR3: CASTPSGPDTGELFF. The CDR3 nucleotides read TGTGCCAGCACCCCCAGCGGCCCGGACACCGGGGAGCTGTTTTTT.

The chain employs TRBV7-8 and TRBJ2-5; 7 nucleotides agree with TRBD1. This CDR3 contains 14 residues. Losses at the gene ends were 5 bases for V and 2 bases for J; bases not matched to a gene: 5. Germline V gene sequence: CDR1 SGHVS, CDR2 FQNEAQ. The DNA for the CDR3 is TGTGCCAGCAGCCGATACAGGGGACAAGAGACCCAGTACTTC. Its protein product is CASSRYRGQETQYF.

This clone turned up a few times. V is TRBV7-2 and J is TRBJ2-2; the match to TRBD2 covers 10 bases. Germline V gene data show CDR1 as SGHTA and CDR2 as FQGNSA. The CDR3 loop spans 17 amino acids. J lost 7 bases, V lost 0 bases, and 8 bases had no gene match. The CDR3 reads CASSLAAAGGPVGELFF. DNA of the CDR3: TGTGCCAGCAGCTTAGCGGCAGCGGGGGGGCCGGTCGGGGAGCTGTTTTTT.

In its sample, this clone was seen once. The junction differs from germline at one of its ends, possibly a read error. V and J are TRBV28 and TRBJ1-5; D is unclear. The CDR3 has 16 residues. Germline V gives CDR1 MDHEN, CDR2 SYDVKM. CDR3 region: CASSLAGGSVLLPPHF. DNA for the CDR3: TGTGCCAGCAGTTTAGCAGGAGGGTCGGTCCTCCTTCCCCCGCATTTT.

The CDR3 coding sequence is TGCGCCAGCAGCCCGGGACAGGGATCGACCGGAAACACCATATATTTT. Its protein product is CASSPGQGSTGNTIYF. This chain uses TRBV4-1 with TRBJ1-3; 9 positions agree with TRBD1. This CDR3 comprises 16 residues. V gave up 4 bases and J gave up 4 bases; unmatched junction bases: 8. CDR1 and CDR2 from the germline V gene are MGHRA and YSYEKL.

The chain uses TRBV19 and TRBJ1-2; no reliable D call. This CDR3 has 14 residues. Trimming left V 3 bases short and J 7 bases short, with 15 bases between. From germline, CDR1 is LNHDA and CDR2 SQIVND (reference sequence). CDR3 nucleotide sequence: TGTGCCAGTAGTATTTCGGGATCGGTTGGTGGCTACACCTTC. Amino acid sequence: CASSISGSVGGYTF. Complete variable domain (other parts from reference TRBV19 and TRBJ1-2): DGGITQSPKYLFRKEGQNVTLSCEQNLNHDAMYWYRQDPGQGLRLIYYSQIVNDFQKGDIAEGYSVSREKKESFPLTVTSAQKNPTAFYLCASSISGSVGGYTFGSGTRLTVV.

The CDR3 reads CASSFASGATNEQFF. CDR3 DNA sequence: TGTGCCAGCAGTTTCGCTAGCGGGGCTACCAATGAGCAGTTCTTC. The chain recombines TRBV27 with TRBJ2-1; 9 bases align to TRBD2. V was pared by 3 bases and J by 6 bases, with 6 bases of the junction left unmatched. The CDR3 runs to 15 residues. The germline V gene encodes CDR1 MNHEY and CDR2 SMNVEV (reference sequence).

This clone turned up a few times. The J gene is TRBJ2-7, the V gene TRBV28; no clear D. V lost 5 bases and J lost 2, with 7 bases in between. Looked up from germline, CDR1 is MDHEN and CDR2 is SYDVKM. This CDR3 spans 12 amino acids. The CDR3 region has the DNA TGTGCCAGCAGTCCCACGGCCTACGAGCAGTACTTC. Amino acid sequence: CASSPTAYEQYF.

The chain recombines TRBV6-5 with TRBJ2-4; D gene unclear. Germline loops: CDR1 MNHEY, CDR2 SVGAGI. The CDR3 covers 16 residues. V dropped 2 bases and J dropped 8 bases, with 19 bases sitting between them. CDR3 protein: CASSYGQVGTLDIQYF. CDR3 sequence (DNA): TGTGCCAGCAGTTACGGGCAGGTGGGTACTTTAGACATTCAGTACTTC.

This CDR3 is CASSFFVGQGSYEQYF. The CDR3 region has the DNA TGTGCCAGCAGTTTTTTCGTCGGGCAGGGCTCCTACGAGCAGTACTTC. The V gene is TRBV28, the J gene TRBJ2-7; D is perhaps TRBD1 (5 bases). The CDR3 length is 16 residues. Per the germline V gene, CDR1 is MDHEN and CDR2 is SYDVKM. V shed 3 bases and J shed 0 bases, with 15 bases lying between them.